The rows below give T cell receptor beta chains drawn from one sample of a study of T-cell reconstitution after alpha-beta-depleted transplantation in children. TCRdb re-called the PCR reads with MiXCR, one entry per CDR3 protein. This table holds around 380,000 distinct CDR3 sequences, 11% found once. The input for sequencing was PBMCs from the stem cell graft donor, taken from the stem cell graft. The receptors shown here come from a human donor who donated a stem cell graft to a child with acute myeloid leukemia. Both conserved end residues are part of each CDR3. A D gene is named only where the DNA matches it firmly. Some rows have no size entry. The others give once, few or many, or a class for an expanded clone.

CDR3aa: CASSVDRALMGSPLHF
CDR3nt: TGCGCCAGCAGCGTTGACAGGGCTTTGATGGGATCACCCCTCCACTTT
d_gene: TRBD1
j_gene: TRBJ1-6
abundance: many
v_gene: TRBV5-1

CDR3aa: CASSLWGALNTEAFF
CDR3nt: TGCGCCAGCAGCTTGTGGGGGGCACTGAACACTGAAGCTTTCTTT
d_gene: NA
j_gene: TRBJ1-1
abundance: many
v_gene: TRBV5-1

CDR3aa: CASSDAFF
CDR3nt: TGTGCCAGCAGTGACGCTTTCTTT
d_gene: NA
j_gene: TRBJ1-1
abundance: few
v_gene: TRBV6-1

CDR3aa: CASSRIFGTGNSPLHF
CDR3nt: TGTGCCAGCAGTCGTATATTCGGGACGGGGAATTCACCCCTCCACTTT
d_gene: NA
j_gene: TRBJ1-6
abundance: NA
v_gene: TRBV12-3/TRBV12-4

CDR3aa: CASSLPSGIEQYF
CDR3nt: TGTGCCAGCAGCTTACCTAGCGGCATCGAGCAGTACTTC
d_gene: TRBD2
j_gene: TRBJ2-7
abundance: many
v_gene: TRBV7-2

CDR3aa: CASSQSPVAGTDTQYF
CDR3nt: TGTGCCAGCAGCCAATCACCGGTTGCAGGCACAGATACGCAGTATTTT
d_gene: NA
j_gene: TRBJ2-3
abundance: NA
v_gene: TRBV14

CDR3aa: CASRKAGGNTGELFF
CDR3nt: TGCGCCAGCAGAAAAGCGGGGGGAAACACCGGGGAGCTGTTTTTT
d_gene: TRBD2
j_gene: TRBJ2-2
abundance: few
v_gene: TRBV5-1

CDR3aa: CASSYSGGFNSPLHF
CDR3nt: TGTGCCAGCAGTTACTCAGGGGGGTTTAATTCACCCCTCCACTTT
d_gene: NA
j_gene: TRBJ1-6
abundance: many
v_gene: TRBV6-5

CDR3aa: CASSREPAYEQYF
CDR3nt: TGTGCCAGCAGCCGTGAGCCGGCTTACGAGCAGTACTTC
d_gene: NA
j_gene: TRBJ2-7
abundance: NA
v_gene: TRBV12-3/TRBV12-4

CDR3aa: CASSLGRRDTQYF
CDR3nt: TGTGCCAGCAGCTTGGGACGTCGCGATACGCAGTATTTT
d_gene: NA
j_gene: TRBJ2-3
abundance: few
v_gene: TRBV7-2

CDR3aa: CASSLGQATDTQYF
CDR3nt: TGCGCCAGCAGCTTGGGACAAGCGACAGATACGCAGTATTTT
d_gene: NA
j_gene: TRBJ2-3
abundance: NA
v_gene: TRBV5-1

CDR3aa: CSAGGGAMGDTQYF
CDR3nt: TGCAGTGCGGGCGGGGGGGCAATGGGAGATACGCAGTATTTT
d_gene: TRBD2
j_gene: TRBJ2-3
abundance: few
v_gene: TRBV20-1

CDR3aa: CASSPSEKLFF
CDR3nt: TGTGCCAGCTCACCAAGTGAAAAACTGTTTTTT
d_gene: NA
j_gene: TRBJ1-4
abundance: many
v_gene: TRBV18

CDR3aa: CATSRDRKLFF
CDR3nt: TGTGCCACCAGCAGAGATCGAAAACTGTTTTTT
d_gene: NA
j_gene: TRBJ1-4
abundance: few
v_gene: TRBV15

CDR3aa: CASSDWLPGPTGTGGTGELFF
CDR3nt: TGTGCCAGCAGTGATTGGCTCCCAGGACCTACCGGGACAGGGGGGACCGGGGAGCTGTTTTTT
d_gene: TRBD1
j_gene: TRBJ2-2
abundance: few
v_gene: TRBV6-1

CDR3aa: CASSLGSDKFDNEQFF
CDR3nt: TGTGCCAGCAGCTTGGGATCTGACAAATTCGACAATGAGCAGTTCTTC
d_gene: NA
j_gene: TRBJ2-1
abundance: many
v_gene: TRBV5-4

CDR3aa: CASSLLPGTGGGESNQPQHF
CDR3nt: TGTGCCAGCAGCTTACTCCCCGGGACAGGGGGAGGGGAGAGCAATCAGCCCCAGCATTTT
d_gene: TRBD1
j_gene: TRBJ1-5
abundance: many
v_gene: TRBV6-2/TRBV6-3

CDR3aa: CASSYSSGGETQYF
CDR3nt: TGTGCCAGCAGTTACTCGTCGGGAGGAGAGACCCAGTACTTC
d_gene: TRBD2
j_gene: TRBJ2-5
abundance: many
v_gene: TRBV6-5

CDR3aa: CSVEERGQGDTQYF
CDR3nt: TGCAGCGTTGAAGAGAGGGGGCAGGGAGATACGCAGTATTTT
d_gene: TRBD1
j_gene: TRBJ2-3
abundance: few
v_gene: TRBV29-1

CDR3aa: CASSLHQKRIRPGLDSTDTQYF
CDR3nt: TGTGCCAGCAGCTTACACCAAAAACGAATCCGGCCGGGACTAGATAGCACAGATACGCAGTATTTT
d_gene: TRBD2
j_gene: TRBJ2-3
abundance: NA
v_gene: TRBV7-2

CDR3aa: CASSKVRKGLVPYEQFF
CDR3nt: TGTGCCAGCAGTAAGGTTCGGAAAGGACTAGTTCCCTATGAGCAGTTCTTC
d_gene: TRBD2
j_gene: TRBJ2-1
abundance: NA
v_gene: TRBV6-2/TRBV6-3

CDR3aa: CASGRTGFNEKLFF
CDR3nt: TGTGCCAGCGGTCGGACAGGGTTTAATGAAAAACTGTTTTTT
d_gene: TRBD1
j_gene: TRBJ1-4
abundance: few
v_gene: TRBV6-1

CDR3aa: CSARDQTSSSGANVLTF
CDR3nt: TGCAGTGCTAGAGACCAGACCTCCAGCTCTGGGGCCAACGTCCTGACTTTC
d_gene: NA
j_gene: TRBJ2-6
abundance: few
v_gene: TRBV20-1

CDR3aa: CASRPWDGNTEAFF
CDR3nt: TGTGCCAGCAGACCTTGGGACGGTAACACTGAAGCTTTCTTT
d_gene: NA
j_gene: TRBJ1-1
abundance: NA
v_gene: TRBV27

CDR3aa: CASSQGFWISGNTIYF
CDR3nt: TGTGCCAGCAGCCAAGGTTTTTGGATCTCTGGAAACACCATATATTTT
d_gene: NA
j_gene: TRBJ1-3
abundance: few
v_gene: TRBV14

CDR3aa: CATSWRTGQETQYF
CDR3nt: TGTGCCACCAGCTGGAGGACAGGACAAGAGACCCAGTACTTC
d_gene: TRBD1
j_gene: TRBJ2-5
abundance: NA
v_gene: TRBV15

CDR3aa: CSVAPGVNQETQYF
CDR3nt: TGCAGCGTTGCCCCCGGGGTGAACCAAGAGACCCAGTACTTC
d_gene: NA
j_gene: TRBJ2-5
abundance: NA
v_gene: TRBV29-1

CDR3aa: CASRYRTEQFF
CDR3nt: TGTGCCAGCAGATACCGGACAGAGCAGTTCTTC
d_gene: NA
j_gene: TRBJ2-1
abundance: NA
v_gene: TRBV12-3/TRBV12-4

CDR3aa: CSVGQVYYEQYF
CDR3nt: TGCAGCGTAGGACAGGTCTACTACGAGCAGTACTTC
d_gene: TRBD1
j_gene: TRBJ2-7
abundance: many
v_gene: TRBV29-1

CDR3aa: CASSYGQVYGYTF
CDR3nt: TGCGCCAGCAGCTACGGACAGGTATATGGCTACACCTTC
d_gene: TRBD1
j_gene: TRBJ1-2
abundance: NA
v_gene: TRBV5-1

CDR3aa: CASSLGMGTEAFF
CDR3nt: TGCGCCAGCAGCCTGGGGATGGGCACTGAAGCTTTCTTT
d_gene: NA
j_gene: TRBJ1-1
abundance: NA
v_gene: TRBV5-1

CDR3aa: CAISADLRPYNEQFF
CDR3nt: TGTGCCATCAGTGCGGACCTCCGTCCCTACAATGAGCAGTTCTTC
d_gene: NA
j_gene: TRBJ2-1
abundance: NA
v_gene: TRBV10-3

CDR3aa: CASSYYRSPGELFF
CDR3nt: TGTGCCAGCAGCTATTACAGGAGCCCCGGGGAGCTGTTTTTT
d_gene: NA
j_gene: TRBJ2-2
abundance: NA
v_gene: TRBV5-8

CDR3aa: CASSQDIAPGPQGAQHF
CDR3nt: TGCGCCAGCAGCCAAGATATAGCCCCAGGCCCTCAAGGGGCCCAGCATTTT
d_gene: NA
j_gene: TRBJ1-5
abundance: NA
v_gene: TRBV4-3

CDR3aa: CASSPTLRGVFTDTQYF
CDR3nt: TGCGCCAGCAGCCCCACTCTCCGGGGGGTGTTTACAGATACGCAGTATTTT
d_gene: TRBD2
j_gene: TRBJ2-3
abundance: NA
v_gene: TRBV5-1

CDR3aa: CASSFGGRGAGEQYF
CDR3nt: TGTGCCAGCAGCTTTGGGGGGAGAGGAGCAGGAGAGCAGTACTTC
d_gene: NA
j_gene: TRBJ2-7
abundance: few
v_gene: TRBV5-5

CDR3aa: CASSIWTSGTGELFF
CDR3nt: TGTGCCAGTAGTATCTGGACTAGCGGCACCGGGGAGCTGTTTTTT
d_gene: TRBD2
j_gene: TRBJ2-2
abundance: few
v_gene: TRBV19

CDR3aa: CASSLSGQGLWPQHF
CDR3nt: TGTGCCAGCAGTTTATCGGGACAGGGATTGTGGCCCCAGCATTTT
d_gene: TRBD1
j_gene: TRBJ1-5
abundance: few
v_gene: TRBV12-3/TRBV12-4

CDR3aa: CASSDRGLGTQYF
CDR3nt: TGTGCCAGCAGTGACAGGGGGCTTGGGACCCAGTACTTC
d_gene: TRBD1
j_gene: TRBJ2-5
abundance: few
v_gene: TRBV12-3/TRBV12-4

CDR3aa: CASSPGGRQETQYF
CDR3nt: TGCGCCAGCAGCCCGGGGGGCCGCCAAGAGACCCAGTACTTC
d_gene: NA
j_gene: TRBJ2-5
abundance: few
v_gene: TRBV4-1

CDR3aa: CASIQRGGNEQFF
CDR3nt: TGTGCCAGCATTCAGCGGGGGGGTAATGAGCAGTTCTTC
d_gene: TRBD2
j_gene: TRBJ2-1
abundance: NA
v_gene: TRBV6-1